These T cell receptor beta chains were read from a single sample in a study of T cells after yellow fever vaccination. MiXCR, run by TCRdb on the 5' RACE reads, gives a single entry per CDR3 protein. Of 45,000 to 60,000 distinct CDR3 sequences detected, 6.6% appear once; the ten largest clones hold approximately 25%. Sequencing used CD8+ T cells not binding an NS4B(214-222) dextramer, sorted from PBMCs, obtained around 45 days after the first yellow fever vaccination. The receptors were sampled from a man aged 18 to 29 who received the YFV17D yellow fever vaccine. The CDR3 runs from the conserved cysteine through the conserved F or W. Fields, in order: CDR3 length, clone size, V gene, J gene, D gene, CDR3 protein, CDR3 DNA. The D gene is left open where the match is weak. Size values are once, few and many counts, or a class for expanded clones, and some rows have none.

>16|-|TRBV4-1|TRBJ1-2|-
CASSQVPGHTNYGYTF
TGCGCCAGCAGCCAAGTCCCGGGACACACAAACTATGGCTACACCTTC
>14|many|TRBV10-3|TRBJ2-7|TRBD1
CAISGGDRTYEQYF
TGTGCCATCAGTGGCGGGGACAGGACCTACGAGCAGTACTTC
>15|-|TRBV7-9|TRBJ2-3|TRBD2
CASGPSGVRTDTQYF
TGTGCCAGCGGTCCTAGCGGGGTAAGAACAGATACGCAGTATTTT
>15|few|TRBV9|TRBJ2-3|-
CASSVEGAGTDTQYF
TGTGCCAGCAGCGTAGAAGGGGCGGGCACAGATACGCAGTATTTT
>13|many|TRBV29-1|TRBJ2-2|TRBD1
CSVVRGLAGELFF
TGCAGCGTTGTTAGGGGGCTTGCCGGGGAGCTGTTTTTT
>14|few|TRBV30|TRBJ2-7|-
CAWNFEENPYEQYF
TGTGCCTGGAATTTTGAGGAAAATCCCTACGAGCAGTACTTC
>13|few|TRBV20-1|TRBJ1-1|TRBD1
CSAQKDRGTEAFF
TGCAGTGCGCAAAAGGACAGGGGAACTGAAGCTTTCTTT
>14|many|TRBV4-1|TRBJ2-5|-
CASSQGWRLETQYF
TGCGCCAGCAGCCAAGGCTGGCGCCTTGAGACCCAGTACTTC
>14|many|TRBV29-1|TRBJ2-3|TRBD1
CSVEVDRVTDTQYF
TGCAGCGTTGAAGTAGACAGGGTCACAGATACGCAGTATTTT
>15|many|TRBV7-9|TRBJ1-1|-
CASSLADGKNTEAFF
TGTGCCAGCAGCTTAGCGGATGGGAAGAACACTGAAGCTTTCTTT
>14|-|TRBV19|TRBJ1-5|-
CASTTEDSNQPQHF
TGTGCCAGTACCACCGAGGACAGCAATCAGCCCCAGCATTTT
>14|-|TRBV19|TRBJ2-7|-
CASTPGYGFPEQYF
TGTGCCAGTACCCCAGGATACGGGTTTCCCGAGCAGTACTTC
>15|-|TRBV24-1|TRBJ2-3|-
CATSDRAGASDTQYF
TGTGCCACCAGTGATCGGGCAGGGGCTTCAGATACGCAGTATTTT
>16|many|TRBV29-1|TRBJ2-5|-
CSVLTAAEHIYETQYF
TGCAGCGTCCTTACAGCTGCTGAGCACATTTACGAGACCCAGTACTTC
>14|few|TRBV15|TRBJ2-5|-
CATSRVPSQETQYF
TGTGCCACCAGCAGAGTTCCTTCTCAAGAGACCCAGTACTTC
>15|-|TRBV27|TRBJ1-2|-
CASSLDRGANYGYTF
TGTGCCAGCAGTTTAGACAGAGGAGCTAACTATGGCTACACCTTC
>15|many|TRBV6-4|TRBJ2-3|TRBD2
CASSVQRGGTDTQYF
TGTGCCAGCAGTGTCCAGCGGGGGGGCACAGATACGCAGTATTTT
>14|many|TRBV6-5|TRBJ2-7|TRBD1
CASSYGTGVYEQYF
TGTGCCAGCAGTTACGGGACAGGGGTCTACGAGCAGTACTTC
>16|few|TRBV7-3|TRBJ1-1|-
CASSPTSGEGRTEAFF
TGTGCCAGCAGCCCTACTTCGGGGGAGGGACGAACTGAAGCTTTCTTT
>12|few|TRBV9|TRBJ1-1|-
CASSVDGTEAFF
TGTGCCAGCAGCGTAGATGGAACTGAAGCTTTCTTT
>15|-|TRBV5-5|TRBJ2-2|-
CASSLVGKHDGELFF
TGTGCCAGCAGCTTGGTAGGGAAACACGACGGGGAGCTGTTTTTT
>13|many|TRBV6-1|TRBJ2-3|-
CASSQGLINTQYF
TGTGCCAGCAGCCAGGGACTTATAAATACGCAGTATTTT
>12|few|TRBV2|TRBJ1-5|-
CASSDRNQPQHF
TGTGCCAGCAGTGACAGGAATCAGCCCCAGCATTTT
>14|few|TRBV15|TRBJ2-3|-
CATSRDRVRDTQYF
TGTGCCACCAGCAGAGATCGGGTTCGCGATACGCAGTATTTT
>15|-|TRBV15|TRBJ1-5|-
CATSSDGQTNQPQHF
TGTGCCACCAGCAGCGACGGACAGACGAATCAGCCCCAGCATTTT
>11|few|TRBV14|TRBJ1-6|-
CASLRRSPLHF
TGTGCCAGCCTTCGTCGGTCACCCCTCCACTTT
>13|-|TRBV28|TRBJ2-5|-
CASSFGLGETQYF
TGTGCCAGCAGTTTCGGGCTGGGGGAGACCCAGTACTTC
>16|-|TRBV9|TRBJ2-7|TRBD2
CASSVAITSGNGEQYF
TGTGCCAGCAGCGTAGCTATAACTAGCGGGAATGGCGAGCAGTACTTC
>15|-|TRBV7-9|TRBJ2-1|TRBD2
CASSSLAGGPGEQFF
TGTGCCAGCAGCTCCCTTGCGGGGGGGCCAGGTGAGCAGTTCTTC
>14|many|TRBV25-1|TRBJ2-7|-
CASSSRANSYEQYF
TGTGCCAGCAGTAGCCGGGCCAACTCCTACGAGCAGTACTTC
>15|many|TRBV9|TRBJ1-2|-
CASSADSSVNYGYTF
TGTGCCAGCAGCGCGGACAGCTCTGTTAACTATGGCTACACCTTC
>16|many|TRBV7-9|TRBJ1-6|-
CASSPVEGTYNSPLHF
TGTGCCAGCAGCCCCGTTGAGGGGACTTATAATTCACCCCTCCACTTT
>12|many|TRBV24-1|TRBJ1-1|-
CATSDGVAEAFF
TGTGCCACCAGTGATGGGGTGGCTGAAGCTTTCTTT
>15|-|TRBV6-5|TRBJ2-1|TRBD1
CASSFAPATGEKQFF
TGTGCCAGCAGTTTCGCCCCCGCGACAGGGGAAAAGCAGTTCTTC
>16|many|TRBV7-9|TRBJ2-2|-
CASSYPVAGDTGELFF
TGTGCCAGCAGCTATCCTGTGGCAGGGGATACCGGGGAGCTGTTTTTT
>17|many|TRBV11-1|TRBJ2-6|-
CASNILIEVSGANVLTF
TGTGCCAGCAACATATTGATCGAGGTCTCTGGGGCCAACGTCCTGACTTTC
>14|many|TRBV12-5|TRBJ1-1|TRBD1
CASGPGTGVLEAFF
TGTGCTAGTGGTCCTGGGACAGGGGTCCTTGAAGCTTTCTTT
>15|many|TRBV4-1|TRBJ1-1|TRBD1
CASSQATGRNTEAFF
TGCGCCAGCAGCCAAGCGACAGGGAGGAACACTGAAGCTTTCTTT
>13|many|TRBV7-9|TRBJ2-7|-
CASSPRSSYEQYF
TGTGCCAGCAGCCCCCGCAGTTCCTACGAGCAGTACTTC
>15|few|TRBV11-2|TRBJ2-5|-
CASSLELSLQETQYF
TGTGCCAGCAGCTTAGAGCTTAGCCTTCAAGAGACCCAGTACTTC